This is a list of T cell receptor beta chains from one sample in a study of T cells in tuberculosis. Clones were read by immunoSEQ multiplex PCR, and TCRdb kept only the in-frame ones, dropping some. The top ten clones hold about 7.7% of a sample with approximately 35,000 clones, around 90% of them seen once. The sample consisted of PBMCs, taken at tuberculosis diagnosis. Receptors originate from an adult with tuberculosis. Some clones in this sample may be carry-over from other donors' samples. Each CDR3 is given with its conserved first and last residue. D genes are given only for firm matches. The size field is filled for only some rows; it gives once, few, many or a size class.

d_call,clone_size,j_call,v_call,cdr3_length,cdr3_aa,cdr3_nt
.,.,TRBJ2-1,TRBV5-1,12,CASSLVTEEQFF,TGCGCCAGCAGCTTGGTGACTGAAGAGCAGTTCTTC
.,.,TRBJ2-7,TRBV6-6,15,CASSDAGGRAHEQYF,TGTGCCAGCAGTGACGCGGGTGGGCGCGCTCACGAGCAGTACTTC
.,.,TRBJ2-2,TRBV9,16,CASSNRVTQNTGELFF,TGTGCCAGCAGCAACCGGGTTACTCAAAACACCGGGGAGCTGTTTTTT
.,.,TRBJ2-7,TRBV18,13,CASSPQESYEQYF,TGTGCCAGCTCACCGCAGGAATCCTACGAGCAGTACTTC
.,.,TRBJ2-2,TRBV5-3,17,CASTLLEGRVDTGELFF,TGTGCCAGCACCCTCCTAGAAGGCAGGGTCGACACCGGGGAGCTGTTTTTT
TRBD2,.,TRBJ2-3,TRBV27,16,CASSLGTSGGADTQYF,TGTGCCAGCAGCCTAGGGACTAGCGGGGGGGCAGATACGCAGTATTTT
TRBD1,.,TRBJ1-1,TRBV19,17,CASSKGQGATFNTEAFF,TGTGCCAGTAGTAAGGGACAGGGGGCTACATTCAACACTGAAGCTTTCTTT
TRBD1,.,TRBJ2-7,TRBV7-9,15,CASSAPDRGEIEQYF,TGTGCCAGCAGCGCCCCAGACAGGGGTGAGATCGAGCAGTACTTC
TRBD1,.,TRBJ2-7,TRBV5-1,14,CASSSETGTYEQYF,TGCGCCAGCAGCTCAGAGACAGGGACCTACGAGCAGTACTTC
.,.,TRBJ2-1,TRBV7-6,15,CASSFRQESYNEQFF,TGTGCCAGCAGCTTTAGACAGGAGTCCTACAATGAGCAGTTCTTC
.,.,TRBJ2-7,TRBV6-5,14,CASRLRSGRYEQYF,TGTGCCAGCCGACTACGATCTGGGCGCTACGAGCAGTACTTC
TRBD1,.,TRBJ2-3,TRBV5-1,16,CASSLAAQGSTDTQYF,TGCGCCAGCAGCTTGGCGGCACAGGGGTCCACAGATACGCAGTATTTT
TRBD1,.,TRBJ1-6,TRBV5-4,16,CASRRDRGLNNSPLHF,TGTGCCAGCAGACGGGACAGGGGGCTGAATAATTCACCCCTCCACTTT
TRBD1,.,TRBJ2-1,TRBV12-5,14,CASGWTGFKNEQFF,TGTGCTAGTGGTTGGACAGGGTTTAAGAATGAGCAGTTCTTC
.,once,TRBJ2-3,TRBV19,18,CASSIAPPTGFSTDTQYF,TGTGCCAGTAGTATTGCCCCTCCCACAGGGTTTAGCACAGATACGCAGTATTTT
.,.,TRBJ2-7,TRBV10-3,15,CAISESRGYSYEQYF,TGTGCCATCAGTGAGTCAAGGGGTTACTCCTACGAGCAGTACTTC
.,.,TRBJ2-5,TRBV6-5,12,CASSYRGETQYF,TGTGCCAGCAGTTACCGCGGAGAGACCCAGTACTTC
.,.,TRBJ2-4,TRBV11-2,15,CASSVDSLAKNIQYF,TGTGCCAGCAGCGTGGACAGTCTAGCCAAAAACATTCAGTACTTC